These 18 T cell receptor beta chains share one sample of origin, sequenced in a study of metastatic and nonmetastatic thyroid tumors (dated by TCRdb to 2018 to 2021). Receptors were amplified or captured by PCR. Sequenced using an Illumina HiSeq 4000. TCRdb trimmed the raw reads at Q25, called clones with MiXCR and kept productive beta chains. The sample records some 15,000 clones, roughly 23% of which are singletons. The ten largest clonotypes hold over 9.5% of the sample. Before undergoing thyroid surgery, none of the patients had been given any kind of treatment. Material: adjacent normal tissue. The receptors originated from a female donor with papillary thyroid cancer or a benign thyroid nodule (not recorded which). Some clones in this sample may be carry-over from other donors' samples.

The CDR3 DNA reads TGTGCCAGTAGCCTCCGGGGTAGCTTGGCCGAGCAGTACTTC. Translated: CASSLRGSLAEQYF. The V call is TRBV7-2, the J call TRBJ2-7; D possibly corresponds to TRBD2 (5 bases). CDR3 length equals 14 residues. Germline CDR1 reads SGHTA; CDR2 reads FQGNSA. The V and J ends lost 9 bases and 6 bases respectively, with 21 bases between them.

This clone was seen once. This chain links TRBV30 with TRBJ1-2, with TRBD1 matching 12 bases. The CDR3 loop spans 16 amino acids. CDR1 is GTSNPN and CDR2 is SVGIG in the germline V gene (reference sequence). J gave up 7 bases and V 3 bases, and 12 bases lay outside the gene matches. The CDR3: CAWSFRGPGQGAGYTF. Here the CDR3 DNA reads TGTGCCTGGAGCTTCCGAGGGCCGGGACAGGGGGCTGGCTACACCTTC.

This clone was counted between two and nine times. The rearrangement joins TRBV12-3 or TRBV12-4 to TRBJ1-2; a weak D match, TRBD1 (5 bases). This CDR3 contains 12 residues. V lost 6 bases to trimming and J lost 8 bases, with 13 bases between them. CDR3 nucleotides: TGTGCCAGCAGGGAACAGGCTCGGGGCTACACCTTC. Translation: CASREQARGYTF.

The chain recombines TRBV19 with TRBJ2-3, with TRBD2 matching over 7 bases. The CDR3 runs to 18 residues. The ends lost 0 bases at V and 0 bases at J; junction bases unmatched: 9. Germline V CDR1 and CDR2: LNHDA, SQIVND (reference sequence). CDR3 nucleotide sequence: TGTGCCAGTAGTATAGAGGCAGCGGGACCTTCTAGCACAGATACGCAGTATTTT. Protein: CASSIEAAGPSSTDTQYF. The full variable domain, with the rest looked up from reference TRBV19 and TRBJ2-3, is DGGITQSPKYLFRKEGQNVTLSCEQNLNHDAMYWYRQDPGQGLRLIYYSQIVNDFQKGDIAEGYSVSREKKESFPLTVTSAQKNPTAFYLCASSIEAAGPSSTDTQYFGPGTRLTVL.

V and J are TRBV6-5 and TRBJ2-3, with a weak D call TRBD2 (5 bases). The V gene lost 2 bases and the J gene lost 9 bases, with 18 bases spanning the gap. CDR3 length: 15 amino acids. Per the germline V gene, CDR1 is MNHEY and CDR2 is SVGAGI. The CDR3 protein is CASSYTTTSGRTQYF. The CDR3 DNA is TGTGCCAGCAGTTACACGACTACCTCAGGACGGACGCAGTATTTT.

A word on this clone: The junction shows a germline mismatch at one end, possibly a read error. The rearrangement uses TRBV6-4 and TRBJ2-3, with D unclear. Germline CDR1 is MRHNA and CDR2 is SNTAGT. The length of the CDR3 is 14 residues. In DNA, the CDR3 is TGTGCTAGCAGTGAGCTATGCTCAACAGATACGCAGTATTTT. Protein product: CASSELCSTDTQYF.

In this sample, this clone turned up a few times. The same CDR3 is also encoded by other DNA sequences in this sample. This chain joins TRBV19 and TRBJ2-1; D not certain. The CDR3 runs to 13 residues. Germline assignment: CDR1 LNHDA and CDR2 SQIVND (reference sequence). Trimming stripped 4 bases from V and 2 bases from J, with 6 bases between. The CDR3 spells CASSSLPYNEQFF. As DNA, the CDR3 is TGTGCCAGTAGTAGTCTACCCTACAATGAGCAGTTCTTC.

On this clone itself: Given the absence of the conserved phenylalanine or tryptophan at the CDR3 end, a read error is likely. The DNA is left out, because the CDR3 cannot be placed on it with certainty; the CDR3 is given as TCRdb lists it. The chain employs TRBV20-1 and TRBJ2-1; the table's D call, TRBD2, was not checked against the DNA. Inclusive of both ends, the CDR3 amounts to 20 amino acids. In germline, CDR1 is DFQATT, CDR2 SNEGSKA (reference sequence). The CDR3 region is CSATDFLAGADLSSYNEKFV.

CDR3 sequence (DNA): TGTGCCAGCAGACCCCCCCTAGGACAGAGGGATGAGCAGTTCTTC. Translation gives CASRPPLGQRDEQFF. The chain combines TRBV7-2 with TRBJ2-1; possible D gene TRBD1, 6 bases. The CDR3 has 15 residues. Germline CDR1 reads SGHTA; CDR2 reads FQGNSA. V lost 6 bases to trimming and J lost 8 bases, with 20 bases between them.

This clone was detected a few times. The chain uses TRBV29-1 and TRBJ2-2; D not certain. Looked up from germline, CDR1 is SQVTM and CDR2 is ANQGSEA. The CDR3 totals 14 residues. V was clipped by 5 bases and J by 0 bases, with 10 bases between them. The CDR3: CSVRIFSNTGELFF. CDR3 in DNA: TGCAGCGTTCGGATATTCTCGAACACCGGGGAGCTGTTTTTT.

This chain connects TRBV5-1 to TRBJ2-1; D possibly matches TRBD1 or TRBD2 (5 bases each). The CDR3 loop spans 16 amino acids. V was clipped by 2 bases and J by 6 bases, with 18 bases between them. Germline CDR1 and CDR2: SGHRS and YFSETQ. The DNA for the CDR3 is TGCGCCAGCAGCTTAGAACAGGTAGCGCGATCCAATGAGCAGTTCTTC. Encoded protein: CASSLEQVARSNEQFF.

This clone ranks as medium-sized. Other DNA sequences within the sample encode an identical CDR3. The chain combines TRBV20-1 with TRBJ2-5; 7 nucleotides align to TRBD1. The germline V gene has CDR1 DFQATT and CDR2 SNEGSKA (reference sequence). The CDR3 sequence is 15 residues long. J gave up 5 bases and V 3 bases, and 12 bases lay outside the gene matches. The CDR3 is CSARDSDRIGETQYF. The DNA of the CDR3 is TGCAGTGCTAGGGACTCGGACAGGATTGGGGAGACCCAGTACTTC.

This sequence joins TRBV18 and TRBJ2-7; 8 bases align to TRBD2. The CDR3 has 14 amino acids. Losses at the gene ends were 11 bases for V and 0 bases for J; bases not matched to a gene: 9. Germline V gene data show CDR1 as KGHSH and CDR2 as LQKENI. The CDR3 DNA sequence: TGTGCCGCCGCGACTAGCGCGAGCTCCTACGAGCAGTACTTC. Its translation is CAAATSASSYEQYF.

This clone was found a few times. The V and J genes are TRBV28 and TRBJ2-2, with 8 bases aligning to TRBD1. The CDR3 sequence is 13 residues long. The germline CDR1 and CDR2 sequences are MDHEN and SYDVKM. V dropped 6 bases and J dropped 6; count of bases not matched to a gene: 3. The CDR3 bases are TGTGCCAGCAGGGGACAGGTCGCCGGGGAGCTGTTTTTT. It translates to CASRGQVAGELFF.

In this sample, this clone turned up a few times. V usage is TRBV6-5 and J usage is TRBJ2-1; D is uncertain. The germline V and J ends were trimmed by 4 bases and 3 bases, with 7 bases remaining between them. The CDR3 spans 13 residues. Germline-derived CDR1 and CDR2 are MNHEY and SVGAGI. The CDR3 coding sequence is TGTGCCAGCAGTTCGTTTTACTACAATGAGCAGTTCTTC. Encoded protein: CASSSFYYNEQFF.

CDR3 sequence reads: CASSLLGAQDYEQYF. The CDR3 bases are TGTGCCAGCAGCTTGTTAGGAGCACAGGACTACGAGCAGTACTTC. J is TRBJ2-7 and V is TRBV5-6; weak D call: TRBD1 (5 bases). CDR3 length: 15 amino acids. CDR1 is SGHDT, CDR2 YYEEEE, per germline. Trimming removed 1 base at V and 3 bases at J, with 14 bases between.

This clone was counted only a few times. The J gene is TRBJ2-7, the V gene TRBV12-3 or TRBV12-4; 9 bases match TRBD1. This CDR3 has 13 amino acids. Trimming removed 6 bases from V and 5 bases from J; junction bases left unmatched: 5. The CDR3 coding sequence is TGTGCCAGCAGAGGGGGACAGGGAAACGAGCAGTACTTC. This sequence encodes CASRGGQGNEQYF.

The chain carries TRBV18 and TRBJ2-3; 13 nucleotides align to TRBD2. The length of the CDR3 is 16 residues. The V segment lost 5 bases and the J segment 4 bases; nucleotides outside the gene matches: 6. The germline V gene has CDR1 KGHSH and CDR2 LQKENI. In nucleotides, the CDR3 is TGTGCCAGCTCATTTAGGACTAGCGGGAGTGCAGATACGCAGTATTTT. It is translated as CASSFRTSGSADTQYF. Complete variable domain (other parts from reference TRBV18 and TRBJ2-3): NAGVMQNPRHLVRRRGQEARLRCSPMKGHSHVYWYRQLPEEGLKFMVYLQKENIIDESGMPKERFSAEFPKEGPSILRIQQVVRGDSAAYFCASSFRTSGSADTQYFGPGTRLTVL.